Following are 27 T cell receptor beta chains from one sample sequenced in a study of blood T cell repertoires in COVID-19. TCRdb keeps only in-frame clones here, not all; method: immunoSEQ multiplex PCR. The table lists 57,000 or so clones, approximately 80% of them singletons, with approximately 18% in the top ten. Material: peripheral blood. The origin of the receptors is a man aged 55 to 70 with acute or convalescent COVID-19.

The rearrangement uses TRBV10-2 and TRBJ1-3; no firm D call. The CDR3 covers 16 residues. The germline V and J ends were trimmed by 6 bases and 1 base, with 16 bases remaining between them. Germline CDR1 is WSHSY and CDR2 is SAAADI. CDR3 DNA sequence: TGCGCCAGCAGCGAGGCCTCGGGATTTTCTGGAAACACCATATATTTT. Translating gives CASSEASGFSGNTIYF.

This sequence joins TRBV6-5 and TRBJ1-6; no definite D call. The germline V gene encodes CDR1 MNHEY and CDR2 SVGAGI. Deletions cut 6 bases from V and 7 bases from J, with 16 bases between. The CDR3 consists of 15 residues. The CDR3 region is CASRWAARKNSPLHF. CDR3 sequence (DNA): TGTGCCAGCAGATGGGCCGCCCGGAAAAATTCACCCCTCCACTTT.

The chain carries TRBV5-1 and TRBJ2-2; D is uncertain. The CDR3 is 17 amino acids. Germline V lookup: CDR1 SGHRS, CDR2 YFSETQ. The germline V and J ends were trimmed by 0 bases and 3 bases, with 15 bases remaining between them. Here the CDR3 reads CASSLGLGRPYTGELFF. The CDR3 coding sequence is TGCGCCAGCAGCTTGGGCTTAGGCAGGCCATACACCGGGGAGCTGTTTTTT.

This chain joins TRBV27 and TRBJ2-2, with TRBD2 matching over 12 bases. V dropped 5 bases and J dropped 5; count of bases not matched to a gene: 6. The germline gives CDR1 MNHEY, CDR2 SMNVEV (reference sequence). CDR3 length: 16 residues. As DNA, the CDR3 is TGTGCCAGCAGTCGACGGACTAGCGGGGCGACCGGGGAGCTGTTTTTT. Its protein is CASSRRTSGATGELFF.

The chain links TRBV3-1 (or the pseudogene TRBV3-2) to TRBJ1-2, with 9 bases lining up with TRBD1. The V and J ends lost 1 base and 4 bases, in that order; junction bases with no gene match: 7. The CDR3 runs 16 residues. Germline-derived CDR1 and CDR2 are LGHDT and YNNKEL (reference sequence). The CDR3 loop is CASSQAIGTGLYGYTF. CDR3 nucleotide sequence: TGTGCCAGCAGCCAAGCTATTGGGACAGGGCTCTATGGCTACACCTTC.

V and J are TRBV24-1 and TRBJ2-1; 12 bases are a match to TRBD2. Trimming at V came to 3 bases and at J to 8 bases, leaving 7 bases not matched to a gene. Germline lookup yields CDR1 KGHDR and CDR2 SFDVKD. The CDR3 consists of 16 residues. Here the CDR3 DNA reads TGTGCCACCAGTGATAATAGTCTAGCGGGAGGGGATGAGCAGTTCTTC. Residues: CATSDNSLAGGDEQFF.

V usage is TRBV6-5 and J usage is TRBJ2-3; tentatively, D is TRBD1 (6 bases). Looked up from germline, CDR1 is MNHEY and CDR2 is SVGAGI. This CDR3 is built from 13 residues. Deletions cut 6 bases from V and 4 bases from J, with 11 bases between. For the CDR3, the DNA is TGTGCCAGCAGGGGAACAGGGTCAGATACGCAGTATTTT. Its translation: CASRGTGSDTQYF.

This clone has more than one count but fewer than ten. The rearrangement joins TRBV19 to TRBJ2-1, with D perhaps matching TRBD2 (6 bases). Germline CDR1 LNHDA, CDR2 SQIVND (reference sequence). This CDR3 region has 13 residues. V lost 7 bases and J 9 bases, leaving 16 bases between the germline ends. In nucleotides, the CDR3 is TGTGCCAGTACCCCCGCCCGGGACTCTGAGCAGTTCTTC. It codes for CASTPARDSEQFF.

V gene TRBV7-3 combines with J gene TRBJ2-3, with TRBD2 identical over 7 bases. With V trimmed by 5 bases and J by 0 bases, 8 bases remained unmatched. The CDR3 totals 16 residues. CDR1 and CDR2 from the germline V gene are SGHTA and FQGTGA. CDR3 bases: TGTGCCAGCAGCCGTTCTAGCGGTGCTAGCACAGATACGCAGTATTTT. As protein: CASSRSSGASTDTQYF.

The chain links TRBV19 to TRBJ2-3, with TRBD1 matching over 9 bases. The V and J ends lost 8 bases and 1 base, in that order; junction bases with no gene match: 1. The CDR3 runs 13 residues. Germline V gene data show CDR1 as LNHDA and CDR2 as SQIVND (reference sequence). CDR3 nucleotides: TGTGCCAGTCGACAGGGGGGCACAGATACGCAGTATTTT. Protein product: CASRQGGTDTQYF. Based on the CDR3 plus reference TRBV19 and TRBJ2-3, the full variable domain is DGGITQSPKYLFRKEGQNVTLSCEQNLNHDAMYWYRQDPGQGLRLIYYSQIVNDFQKGDIAEGYSVSREKKESFPLTVTSAQKNPTAFYLCASRQGGTDTQYFGPGTRLTVL.

V gene TRBV6-6 combines with J gene TRBJ1-6; 9 bases fit TRBD1. The CDR3 has 16 amino acids. CDR1 is MNHNY and CDR2 is SVGAGI in the germline V gene (reference sequence). The V segment lost 2 bases and the J segment 5 bases; nucleotides outside the gene matches: 4. This chain's CDR3 is CASSYIQGANNSPLHF. For the CDR3, the DNA is TGTGCCAGCAGTTACATACAGGGGGCTAATAATTCACCCCTCCACTTT.

This clone was observed a handful of times. The genes are TRBV10-2 and TRBJ2-2; TRBD2 aligns across 7 bases. CDR1 is WSHSY, CDR2 SAAADI, per germline. Unmatched junction bases numbered 9, after V lost 4 bases and J lost 13 bases. This CDR3 has 13 amino acids. The CDR3 spells CASSANPGGVLFF. The CDR3 nucleotides read TGCGCCAGCAGTGCCAACCCGGGAGGAGTGCTGTTTTTT.

The rearrangement links TRBV19 to TRBJ2-1; tentatively, D is TRBD2 (5 bases). Looked up from germline, CDR1 is LNHDA and CDR2 is SQIVND (reference sequence). This CDR3 is built from 15 residues. V was trimmed by 1 base and J by 9 bases, leaving 16 bases between them. The CDR3, as DNA: TGTGCCAGTAGTATAGGGGAGTCCGAGTCGAGTGAGCAGTTCTTC. Its protein is CASSIGESESSEQFF.

The CDR3 protein is CASQGLSSYEQYF. The CDR3 nucleotides are TGTGCCAGCCAGGGGCTGAGCTCCTACGAGCAGTACTTC. The rearrangement uses TRBV7-9 and TRBJ2-7; a possible D gene is TRBD1 (6 bases). The CDR3 is made up of 13 amino acids. The V end was cut by 8 bases, the J end by 0 bases, with 11 bases between. The germline V gene has CDR1 SEHNR and CDR2 FQNEAQ (reference sequence).

The V and J genes are TRBV10-2 and TRBJ1-1; D is unclear. Trimming took 0 bases from V and 1 from J, leaving 6 bases between them. The CDR3 loop spans 14 amino acids. Germline assignment: CDR1 WSHSY and CDR2 SAAADI. The CDR3 coding sequence is TGCGCCAGCAGTGAGTCTGGGCGGAACACTGAAGCTTTCTTT. This codes for CASSESGRNTEAFF.

The chain uses TRBV11-2 and TRBJ2-1; D perhaps matches TRBD2 (7 bases). Germline CDR1 reads SGHAT; CDR2 reads FQNNGV. This CDR3 comprises 18 residues. Deletions cut 10 bases from V and 4 bases from J, with 29 bases between. The DNA of the CDR3 is TGTGCCACCAGAGGGGAGGGCGTAGGGGGGGCACGTTACAATGAGCAGTTCTTC. Protein: CATRGEGVGGARYNEQFF. Together with reference TRBV11-2 and TRBJ2-1, the CDR3 gives the full variable domain: EAGVAQSPRYKIIEKRQSVAFWCNPISGHATLYWYQQILGQGPKLLIQFQNNGVVDDSQLPKDRFSAERLKGVDSTLKIQPAKLEDSAVYLCATRGEGVGGARYNEQFFGPGTRLTVL.

The rearrangement links TRBV9 to TRBJ2-1; TRBD2 matches at 11 bases. Unmatched junction bases numbered 9, after V lost 0 bases and J lost 10 bases. Germline lookup yields CDR1 SGDLS and CDR2 YYNGEE. This CDR3 has 16 residues. The CDR3 protein is CASSVDHSGRAVEQFF. The CDR3 region has the DNA TGTGCCAGCAGCGTAGACCATAGCGGGAGGGCCGTAGAGCAGTTCTTC. Together with reference TRBV9 and TRBJ2-1, the CDR3 gives the full variable domain: DSGVTQTPKHLITATGQRVTLRCSPRSGDLSVYWYQQSLDQGLQFLIQYYNGEERAKGNILERFSAQQFPDLHSELNLSSLELGDSALYFCASSVDHSGRAVEQFFGPGTRLTVL.

V and J are TRBV28 and TRBJ2-5, with D possibly TRBD2 on 6 matching bases. The CDR3 covers 15 residues. In germline, CDR1 is MDHEN, CDR2 SYDVKM. Trimming left V 2 bases short and J 4 bases short, with 14 bases between. DNA of the CDR3: TGTGCCAGCAGTTTAGGGACGACTAGAGCAGAGACCCAGTACTTC. Its translation: CASSLGTTRAETQYF. Full variable domain (missing parts from reference TRBV28 and TRBJ2-5): DVKVTQSSRYLVKRTGEKVFLECVQDMDHENMFWYRQDPGLGLRLIYFSYDVKMKEKGDIPEGYSVSREKKERFSLILESASTNQTSMYLCASSLGTTRAETQYFGPGTRLLVL.

The chain couples TRBV28 to TRBJ1-4; tentatively, D is TRBD1 (5 bases). Germline-derived CDR1 and CDR2 are MDHEN and SYDVKM. The CDR3 sequence is 14 residues long. Between the trimmed V and J ends, which lost 5 bases and 5 bases, there was a span of 12 bases. In DNA, the CDR3 is TGTGCCAGCAGTATGGGACTGAGGAATGAAAAACTGTTTTTT. Its translation is CASSMGLRNEKLFF.

V gene TRBV5-4 combines with J gene TRBJ2-1; 11 bases fit TRBD1. The junction had 2 bases not matched to a gene; V was cut back by 0 bases and J by 6 bases. The germline V gene encodes CDR1 SGHNT and CDR2 YYREEE (reference sequence). The CDR3 sequence is 15 residues long. Written as DNA, the CDR3 is TGTGCCAGCAGCTTGGAAGGGACAGGGGGCAATGAGCAGTTCTTC. Its protein is CASSLEGTGGNEQFF. The whole variable domain, filled in from reference TRBV5-4 and TRBJ2-1, reads ETGVTQSPTHLIKTRGQQVTLRCSSQSGHNTVSWYQQALGQGPQFIFQYYREEENGRGNFPPRFSGLQFPNYSSELNVNALELDDSALYLCASSLEGTGGNEQFFGPGTRLTVL.

The chain joins TRBV9 to TRBJ2-7, with a possible D match to TRBD2 (5 bases). CDR1 is SGDLS, CDR2 YYNGEE, per germline. The CDR3 sequence is 14 residues long. V was shortened by 0 bases and J by 3 bases, with 10 bases between the two germline ends. CDR3 nucleotide sequence: TGTGCCAGCAGCGTAGTTAGCGACGACTACGAGCAGTACTTC. The encoded protein is CASSVVSDDYEQYF. Using reference TRBV9 and TRBJ2-7 for the parts outside the CDR3, the full variable domain is DSGVTQTPKHLITATGQRVTLRCSPRSGDLSVYWYQQSLDQGLQFLIQYYNGEERAKGNILERFSAQQFPDLHSELNLSSLELGDSALYFCASSVVSDDYEQYFGPGTRLTVT.

This chain links TRBV11-2 with TRBJ2-1; TRBD2 matches 9 bases. Trimming took 3 bases from V and 0 from J; bases not matched to a gene: 9. The germline gives CDR1 SGHAT, CDR2 FQNNGV. CDR3 length: 18 amino acids. The CDR3 bases are TGTGCCAGCAGCTTCCTTCTCGCGACTAGCGGCTCCTACAATGAGCAGTTCTTC. It codes for CASSFLLATSGSYNEQFF. The full variable domain, with the rest looked up from reference TRBV11-2 and TRBJ2-1, is EAGVAQSPRYKIIEKRQSVAFWCNPISGHATLYWYQQILGQGPKLLIQFQNNGVVDDSQLPKDRFSAERLKGVDSTLKIQPAKLEDSAVYLCASSFLLATSGSYNEQFFGPGTRLTVL.

The genes are TRBV5-6 and TRBJ1-5; D is uncertain. V lost 4 bases, J lost 3 bases, and 20 bases lay in between. The germline CDR1 and CDR2 sequences are SGHDT and YYEEEE. The CDR3 runs to 17 residues. This chain's CDR3 is CASSMFPEELDNQPQHF. CDR3 nucleotides: TGTGCCAGCAGCATGTTTCCCGAGGAGTTGGACAATCAGCCCCAGCATTTT.

This clone was observed a few times. The chain has TRBV9 and TRBJ1-3, with D possibly being TRBD1 (6 bases). Trimming cost V 4 bases and J 2 bases, with 13 bases left between them. The germline V gene has CDR1 SGDLS and CDR2 YYNGEE. CDR3 size: 15 residues. CDR3 DNA: TGTGCCAGCAGCTCCCATGGGGGCCCTGGAAACACCATATATTTT. Its protein is CASSSHGGPGNTIYF.

This sequence joins TRBV12-3 or TRBV12-4 and TRBJ1-1, with no clear D. The CDR3 spans 12 residues. V was trimmed by 2 bases and J by 8 bases, leaving 9 bases between them. CDR3 coding DNA: TGTGCCAGCAGTTTAATTTGGGCCGAAGCTTTCTTT. Translating gives CASSLIWAEAFF.

The genes are TRBV19 and TRBJ1-1; D not certain. The CDR3 has 12 amino acids. V dropped 4 bases and J dropped 11 bases, with 14 bases sitting between them. The germline V gene has CDR1 LNHDA and CDR2 SQIVND (reference sequence). This chain's CDR3 is CASSRYGFGAFF. The CDR3 bases are TGTGCCAGTAGTAGGTACGGCTTCGGGGCTTTCTTT.

This rearrangement joins TRBV21-1 to TRBJ2-7; the table's D call, TRBD2, was not checked against the DNA. TRBV21-1 is tagged as a pseudogene. CDR3 length equals 16 residues. The CDR3 sequence: CASSTRPGLLCYEQYF. Here the CDR3 DNA reads TGTGCCAGCAGCACCCGACCGGGACTCCTATGCTACGAGCAGTACTTC.